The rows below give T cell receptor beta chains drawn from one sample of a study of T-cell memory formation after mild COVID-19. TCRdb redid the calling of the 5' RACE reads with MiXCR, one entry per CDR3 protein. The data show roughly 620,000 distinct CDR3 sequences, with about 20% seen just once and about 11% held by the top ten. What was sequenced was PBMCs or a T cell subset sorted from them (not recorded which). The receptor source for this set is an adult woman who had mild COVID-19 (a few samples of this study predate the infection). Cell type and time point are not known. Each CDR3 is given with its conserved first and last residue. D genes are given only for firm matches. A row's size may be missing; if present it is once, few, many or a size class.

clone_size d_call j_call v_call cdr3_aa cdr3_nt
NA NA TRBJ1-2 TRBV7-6 CASSLDQAGYRGYTF TGTGCCAGCAGCTTAGATCAGGCCGGTTATCGAGGCTACACCTTC
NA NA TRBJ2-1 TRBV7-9 CASSPATIGSYNEQFF TGTGCCAGCAGCCCGGCCACTATCGGGAGTTACAATGAGCAGTTCTTC
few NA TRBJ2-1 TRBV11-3 CASSGTEVFF TGTGCCAGCAGCGGGACGGAAGTATTCTTC
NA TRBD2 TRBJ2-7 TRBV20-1 CSATLPSGNYEQYF TGCAGTGCCACCCTCCCCAGCGGGAACTACGAGCAGTACTTC
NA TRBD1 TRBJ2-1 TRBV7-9 CASSAGQGAVEQFF TGTGCCAGCAGCGCTGGACAGGGGGCTGTAGAGCAGTTCTTC
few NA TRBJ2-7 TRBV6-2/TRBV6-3 CASISRRRTATSGEQYF TGTGCCAGCATATCTCGGAGGCGGACGGCTACATCGGGCGAGCAGTACTTC
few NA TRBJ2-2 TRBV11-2 CASSPRGTIYVSGELFF TGTGCCAGCAGTCCTCGGGGGACAATATACGTCTCTGGGGAGCTGTTTTTT
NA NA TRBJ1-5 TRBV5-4 CASSPDPRGGNQPQHF TGTGCCAGCAGCCCCGACCCTCGGGGTGGCAATCAGCCCCAGCATTTT
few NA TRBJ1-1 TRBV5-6 CASSSPRVGLNTEAFF TGTGCCAGCAGCTCGCCAAGGGTCGGACTGAACACTGAAGCTTTCTTT
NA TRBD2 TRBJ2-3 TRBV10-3 CAIASGVTDTQYF TGTGCCATCGCTAGCGGGGTCACAGATACGCAGTATTTT
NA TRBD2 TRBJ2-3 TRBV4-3 CASSQEGPSGVPWGDTQYF TGCGCCAGCAGCCAAGAGGGGCCTAGCGGGGTACCCTGGGGAGATACGCAGTATTTT
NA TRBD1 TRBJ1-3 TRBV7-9 CASSVPGQGINTIYF TGTGCCAGCAGCGTCCCGGGACAGGGTATAAACACCATATATTTT
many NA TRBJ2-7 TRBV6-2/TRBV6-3 CASRLTGSSYEQYF TGTGCCAGCAGACTCACGGGTTCCTCCTACGAGCAGTACTTC